This record covers a single T cell receptor (beta chain). Its antigen is unidentified. These data come from a study of cytomegalovirus exposure and HLA in healthy donors. For the study at large: Earlier sequencing of approximately 180 million T cells yielded around 120 million unique TCR beta sequences.

The CDR3 runs 14 residues. Trimming took 2 bases from V and 7 from J, leaving 15 bases between them. Germline lookup yields CDR1 GTSNPN and CDR2 SVGIG (reference sequence). Study-wide results and caveats: Beyond CMV serostatus, there was no information to go on about immune exposure. An Asian-associated ancestry cluster reportedly showed fewer N-insertions than the roughly 700-donor mean in a later analysis. Across donors, most TCRs were seen rarely, yet some public ones were widespread.

The study ran its PCR with 60 Vbeta and 13 Jbeta primers. The protocol was immunoSEQ multiplex PCR, while the TCRdb copy is restricted to in-frame clones and leaves out a portion. The sample comprises approximately 61,000 clones, 70% to 80% of which are singletons, and roughly 8% rests with the top ten. The sequencing sample was made of PBMCs. The chain employs TRBV30 and TRBJ2-1, with D perhaps matching TRBD2 (6 bases). The receptor was derived from a man aged 18 to 35 in good health and CMV-seropositive. The CDR3 region is CAWSLGTYRNEQFF. The DNA of the CDR3 is TGTGCCTGGAGTCTCGGGACTTATCGGAATGAGCAGTTCTTC. Drawing the rest from reference TRBV30 and TRBJ2-1, the complete variable domain is SQTIHQWPATLVQPVGSPLSLECTVEGTSNPNLYWYRQAAGRGLQLLFYSVGIGQISSEVPQNLSASRPQDRQFILSSKKLLLSDSGFYLCAWSLGTYRNEQFFGPGTRLTVL.